This T cell receptor beta chain was captured in a study of blood T cell repertoires in COVID-19. Overall study context: Sites in the United States, Italy and Spain provided acute and convalescent COVID-19 samples. From T cells, B-cell-depleted T cells, or PBMCs came the material, which was cDNA or gDNA.

The CDR3 loop spans 15 amino acids. Per the germline V gene, CDR1 is SNHLY and CDR2 is FYNNEI. V lost 4 bases and J lost 5; bases outside the gene matches: 5. In the study's own analysis: Reference gene primer amplification gave nucleated cell count estimates. The repertoire was sequenced with immunoSEQ multiplex PCR; TCRdb's copy has only in-frame clones and lacks some. V and J calls and clone size are given by that table; D and trimming were obtained from the DNA. The profile shows approximately 260,000 clones, about 91% of them singletons. The rearrangement joins TRBV2 to TRBJ2-4, with 10 bases lining up with TRBD2. This receptor was identified in a woman aged 40 to 50 who had recovered from COVID-19. Sequenced material: peripheral blood. This chain's CDR3 is CASSAEGLAENIQYF. In DNA form, the CDR3 reads TGTGCCAGCAGTGCAGAAGGACTAGCGGAAAACATTCAGTACTTC.